This section outlines one T cell receptor (beta chain) sequence together with its context. Antigen specificity is unknown. This record belongs to a study of cytomegalovirus exposure and HLA in healthy donors. At the level of the study: Genotyping of 430 or so donors showed that around 86% belonged to the Caucasian-associated ancestry cluster.

Study-level points and caveats: Previously analyzed data showed that most TCR beta V segments were productive at a frequency of about 90% or about 30%. In a later analysis, productive TCRs from donors in an Asian-associated ancestry cluster reportedly carried fewer N-insertions than the cohort mean. Immune exposure data for these donors was limited to CMV serostatus.

PCR involved 60 Vbeta and 13 Jbeta primers. Using immunoSEQ multiplex PCR, the repertoire was profiled, and TCRdb retains in-frame clones only, with some absent. The sample has about 240,000 clones, roughly four fifths seen once. This CDR3 comprises 12 residues. With 6 bases removed from V and 6 bases from J, the gap between germline ends came to 12 bases. Germline V lookup: CDR1 SEHNR, CDR2 FQNEAQ (reference sequence). This rearrangement joins TRBV7-9 to TRBJ2-7; TRBD1 is a possible D gene (6 bases). This TCR came from a woman between 55 and 75 years old in good health and CMV-seropositive. Specimen: PBMCs. CDR3 nucleotide sequence: TGTGCCAGCAGATCCCAAGGGGGCGAGCAGTACTTC. It yields the protein CASRSQGGEQYF.